This T cell receptor beta chain is drawn from a study of blood T cell repertoires in COVID-19. The wider study: From T cells, B-cell-depleted T cells, or PBMCs came the material, which was cDNA or gDNA.

CDR1 SGHAT and CDR2 FQNNGV come from the germline V gene. V lost 5 bases to trimming and J lost 2 bases, with 11 bases between them. This CDR3 spans 14 amino acids. Data came from immunoSEQ multiplex PCR; TCRdb stores just in-frame clones and leaves some out. The repertoire consists of 200,000 to 250,000 clones, with approximately 85% occurring once and the leading ten covering over 2.5%. The receptor comes from a man aged 50 to 60 who had recovered from COVID-19. The chain recombines TRBV11-2 with TRBJ2-3; D not resolved. The specimen was peripheral blood. CDR3 amino acids: CASSPTPVTDTQYF. The CDR3 nucleotides are TGTGCCAGCAGCCCTACCCCCGTCACAGATACGCAGTATTTT.